Below are 2 T cell receptor beta chains sequenced from a single sample in a study of technical replicates of blood from a handful of donors. Method: immunoSEQ multiplex PCR; TCRdb's copy keeps in-frame clones and lacks some. This sample has 80,000 to 100,000 clones, with roughly 96% found just once. The sample was T cells isolated from PBMCs. The receptor set was obtained from a human donor in good health.

The chain recombines TRBV7-2 with TRBJ2-1, with 14 positions matching TRBD2. Germline V CDR1 and CDR2: SGHTA, FQGNSA. The CDR3 is made up of 15 amino acids. Trimming removed 7 bases from V and 7 bases from J; junction bases left unmatched: 6. In nucleotides, the CDR3 is TGTGCCAGCAACCTGGGACTAGCGGGAGTAAATGAGCAGTTCTTC. This codes for CASNLGLAGVNEQFF.

The chain is built from TRBV9 and TRBJ2-3, with 14 bases identical to TRBD2. This CDR3 has 19 residues. Germline V gene lookup returns CDR1 SGDLS and CDR2 YYNGEE. Trimming cost V 0 bases and J 4 bases; bases outside gene matches: 10. The CDR3 sequence: CASSVGGGTSGRTADTQYF. Written as DNA, the CDR3 is TGTGCCAGCAGCGTAGGTGGGGGGACTAGCGGGAGAACGGCAGATACGCAGTATTTT.